This T cell receptor beta chain was captured in a study of T-cell memory formation after mild COVID-19. Study-level points and caveats: Clones shrinking between day 15 and 85 showed a balanced CD4/CD8 split, and those that grew later tilted toward CD4+. Detection of some responders pre-infection suggested pre-existing cross-reactive memory T cells participated.

This clonotype showed up many times. Antigen specificity is unknown. TCRdb itself ran the 5' RACE reads through MiXCR, one entry per CDR3 protein. The sample holds fewer than 600,000 distinct CDR3 sequences, roughly a fifth seen once. The CDR3 spans 15 residues. This chain connects TRBV3-2 to TRBJ2-7; the D segment call TRBD2 is taken from the table without a DNA check. TRBV3-2 is reported as a pseudogene. Sequencing was performed on PBMCs or a T cell subset sorted from them (not recorded which). This TCR was sampled from an adult woman who had mild COVID-19 (a few samples of this study predate the infection). Cell type and time point are not known. The CDR3 loop is CASSQDGTSAYEQYF. The CDR3 bases are TGTGCCAGCAGCCAAGATGGGACTAGCGCCTACGAGCAGTACTTC.